One sample yielded the 19 T cell receptor beta chains listed below, sequenced in a study of T cells expressing NK-cell markers (dated by TCRdb to the early 2020s). Library preparation employed 5' RACE. Sequencing used an Illumina HiSeq 2000. Through TCRdb reprocessing, the reads give one entry per CDR3 protein sequence; DNA is omitted. This sample's table contains 300,000 to 500,000 distinct CDR3 sequences. The leading ten clones occupy about 10% of the sample. Sequencing was done on a sample of blood T cells: a sorted CD56 or NKG2C T cell subset, CD4+ or CD8+ T cells, or bulk PBMC T cells (not recorded which). The receptors derive from a woman aged 50 to 60 in good health. Donor details come from another sample of the same person, matched by shared clones.

This chain connects TRBV7-8 to TRBJ1-1; TCRdb reports TRBD1, a call that lacks DNA to check it against. The CDR3 sequence is 14 residues long. Per the germline V gene, CDR1 is SGHVS and CDR2 is FQNEAQ. The chain's CDR3 is CASLPGQGNTEAFF.

This sequence joins TRBV7-3 and TRBJ2-1; there is no DNA to check the TCRdb D call of TRBD1. Germline values: CDR1 SGHTA, CDR2 FQGTGA. CDR3 length equals 12 residues. This chain's CDR3 is CASSPTRGNQFF.

This chain links TRBV19 with TRBJ1-2; TCRdb returns TRBD1, unconfirmable since there is no DNA. CDR3 length equals 15 residues. Per the germline V gene, CDR1 is LNHDA and CDR2 is SQIVND (reference sequence). The CDR3 is CASSMISGTGFGYTF.

This chain connects TRBV20-1 to TRBJ2-3; no DNA is available, so the TRBD2 call from TCRdb remains unchecked. This CDR3 comprises 15 residues. CDR1 is DFQATT and CDR2 is SNEGSKA in the germline V gene (reference sequence). CDR3: CSARVLGRAESTQYF.

The chain recombines TRBV12-3 or TRBV12-4 with TRBJ2-2; TCRdb proposes TRBD1, but this gene call is untestable without DNA. The CDR3 consists of 17 residues. CDR3 loop: CASSSLMEIGGPGELFF.

The rearrangement joins TRBV2 to TRBJ2-3; the D call from TCRdb, TRBD1, cannot be confirmed without DNA. The CDR3 has 15 amino acids. Germline CDR1 SNHLY, CDR2 FYNNEI. Here the CDR3 reads CASSAMQGITDTQYF.

The rearrangement uses TRBV6-1 and TRBJ2-5; TCRdb's assignment of TRBD1 cannot be checked, as there is no DNA. In germline, CDR1 is MNHNS, CDR2 SASEGT. CDR3 length equals 14 residues. CDR3 sequence reads: CASSESGRVETQYF.

The chain links TRBV6-2 or TRBV6-3 to TRBJ1-1; the D call from TCRdb, TRBD1, cannot be confirmed without DNA. The germline V gene encodes CDR1 MNHEY and CDR2 SVGEGT. CDR3 length equals 16 residues. CDR3 sequence: CASSYPQVPMNTEAFF.

The chain links TRBV2 to TRBJ2-1; absent DNA, TCRdb's TRBD1 call cannot be checked. CDR1 and CDR2 (germline): SNHLY, FYNNEI. This CDR3 region has 17 residues. This CDR3 reads CASRRGQGPPRWDEQFF.

This chain uses TRBV7-2 with TRBJ2-4; lacking DNA, the TRBD1 call made by TCRdb goes unchecked. The germline V gene encodes CDR1 SGHTA and CDR2 FQGNSA. The CDR3 sequence is 16 residues long. CDR3 protein: CASSFPKTGAKNIQYF.

This chain connects TRBV28 to TRBJ2-5; no DNA is available, so the TRBD1 call from TCRdb remains unchecked. There are 13 residues in the CDR3. Germline lookup yields CDR1 MDHEN and CDR2 SYDVKM. The CDR3 sequence: CASRPQGVVTQYF.

The chain combines TRBV4-1 with TRBJ1-4. This CDR3 region has 14 residues. Germline CDR1 reads MGHRA; CDR2 reads YSYEKL. CDR3 in amino acids: CASSQVFDYEKLFF.

The chain couples TRBV15 to TRBJ2-1; TCRdb outputs TRBD2, but without DNA this stays unchecked. CDR1 LNHNV and CDR2 YYDKDF come from the germline V gene (reference sequence). This CDR3 spans 16 amino acids. This CDR3 reads CATSGSPSGSNNEQFF.

The chain uses TRBV12-3 or TRBV12-4 and TRBJ2-7; absent DNA, TCRdb's TRBD1 call cannot be checked. This CDR3 has 11 residues. CDR3 loop: CASGGTYEQYF.

The chain carries TRBV4-1 and TRBJ2-1; no DNA is available, so the TRBD1 call from TCRdb remains unchecked. The V gene's germline CDR1 is MGHRA and CDR2 YSYEKL. The CDR3 is made up of 16 amino acids. CDR3 sequence: CASSRATLERGEEQFF.

This chain links TRBV7-2 with TRBJ2-1; TCRdb selects TRBD2, and the lack of DNA leaves this call unchecked. Per the germline V gene, CDR1 is SGHTA and CDR2 is FQGNSA. CDR3 length: 15 residues. The CDR3 here is CASTMGPGSGREQFF.

V gene TRBV12-5 combines with J gene TRBJ2-1; TCRdb's D call, TRBD1, is unchecked because there is no DNA. The CDR3 extends over 15 amino acids. Germline CDR1 reads LGHNT; CDR2 reads FRNRAP. The chain's CDR3 is CASGKHPGAGNEQFF.

This sequence joins TRBV12-3 or TRBV12-4 and TRBJ1-2; no DNA is available, so the TRBD1 call from TCRdb remains unchecked. This CDR3 is built from 15 residues. This CDR3 is CASSLARQGGYGYTF.

The chain combines TRBV12-3 or TRBV12-4 with TRBJ2-5; TCRdb names TRBD1, which stays unverified in the absence of DNA. CDR3 length: 13 amino acids. The CDR3 loop reads CASSPDSPGTQYF.